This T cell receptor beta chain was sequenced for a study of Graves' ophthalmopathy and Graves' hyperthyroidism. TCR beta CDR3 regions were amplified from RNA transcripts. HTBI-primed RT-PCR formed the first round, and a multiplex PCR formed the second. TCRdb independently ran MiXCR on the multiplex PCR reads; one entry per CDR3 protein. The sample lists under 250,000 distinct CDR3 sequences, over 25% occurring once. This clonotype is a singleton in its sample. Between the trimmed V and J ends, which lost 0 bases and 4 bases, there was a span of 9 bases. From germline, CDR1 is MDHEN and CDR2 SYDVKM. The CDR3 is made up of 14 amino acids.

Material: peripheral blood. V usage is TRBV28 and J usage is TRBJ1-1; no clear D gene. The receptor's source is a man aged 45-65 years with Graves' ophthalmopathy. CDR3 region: CASSLWAAATEAFF. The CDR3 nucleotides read TGTGCCAGCAGTTTATGGGCTGCAGCCACTGAAGCTTTCTTT.